The rows below give T cell receptor beta chains drawn from one sample of a study of blood T cell repertoires in COVID-19. TCRdb's table, derived via immunoSEQ multiplex PCR, lists solely in-frame clones and lacks some. The data contain under 250,000 clones, roughly 80% of them singletons. Sequencing was performed on peripheral blood. The receptor set was obtained from a woman in her thirties or forties with COVID-19, enrolled during active disease. The CDR3 runs from the conserved cysteine through the conserved F or W. The D gene is left open where the match is weak. Some rows have no size entry. The others give once, few or many, or a class for an expanded clone.

>NA|NA|TRBV6-5|TRBJ1-1
CASTARDTEAFF
TGTGCCAGTACGGCTCGGGACACTGAAGCTTTCTTT
>NA|TRBD2|TRBV5-1|TRBJ2-1
CASSLAPLAGVGNEQFF
TGCGCCAGCAGCTTGGCCCCACTAGCGGGAGTGGGTAATGAGCAGTTCTTC
>NA|TRBD2|TRBV5-1|TRBJ2-1
CASDLAGGAYNEQFF
TGCGCCAGCGACCTAGCGGGGGGGGCCTACAATGAGCAGTTCTTC
>NA|TRBD1|TRBV6-5|TRBJ2-3
CASSWGRTGTQYF
TGTGCCAGCAGTTGGGGACGGACAGGTACGCAGTATTTT
>NA|NA|TRBV4-2|TRBJ1-1
CASSQDKGWRNTEAFF
TGTGCCAGCAGCCAAGATAAGGGGTGGCGAAACACTGAAGCTTTCTTT
>NA|TRBD1|TRBV19|TRBJ1-4
CASSLYSTGGDEKLFF
TGTGCCAGTAGTCTATACTCGACAGGGGGCGATGAAAAACTGTTTTTT
>NA|TRBD1|TRBV4-2|TRBJ1-2
CASSQSGQGGGYTF
TGTGCCAGCAGCCAATCAGGACAGGGGGGTGGCTACACCTTC
>NA|TRBD1|TRBV5-1|TRBJ2-7
CASSGTGGQGYEQYF
TGCGCCAGCAGCGGGACTGGAGGACAGGGATACGAGCAGTACTTC
>NA|NA|TRBV3-1/TRBV3-2|TRBJ1-1
CASRPTGLTGSAFF
TGTGCCAGCAGGCCTACAGGGCTTACGGGGTCGGCTTTCTTT
>NA|TRBD1|TRBV11-1|TRBJ2-5
CASSLQGAVETQYF
TGTGCCAGCAGCTTACAGGGGGCCGTGGAGACCCAGTACTTC
>NA|NA|TRBV5-4|TRBJ2-5
CASSYQSGRRETQYF
TGTGCCAGCAGCTATCAGAGCGGCCGAAGGGAGACCCAGTACTTC
>once|NA|TRBV25-1|TRBJ2-7
CASSETSNSPGSEQYF
TGTGCCAGCAGTGAAACCTCCAACTCCCCGGGGAGCGAGCAGTACTTC
>NA|TRBD2|TRBV6-5|TRBJ2-1
CASSWTSGAYNEQFF
TGTGCCAGCAGCTGGACTAGCGGGGCCTACAATGAGCAGTTCTTC
>NA|NA|TRBV7-2|TRBJ2-2
CASSLAGRQNTGELFF
TGTGCCAGCAGCTTAGCGGGGCGGCAGAACACCGGGGAGCTGTTTTTT
>NA|NA|TRBV4-1|TRBJ1-2
CASSRETSTYGYTF
TGCGCCAGCAGCCGTGAGACTTCCACCTATGGCTACACCTTC
>NA|NA|TRBV2|TRBJ1-6
CASGAHLGNSPLHF
TGTGCCAGCGGGGCTCATTTAGGGAATTCACCCCTCCACTTT